These 22 T cell receptor beta chains were sequenced from one sample in a study of OX40 agonist ivuxolimab in advanced cancers. Receptors were amplified or captured by the immunoSEQ multiplex PCR assay. Held by TCRdb, this immuneACCESS table contains in-frame sequences only and omits some clones. Under half of the omission traces to an unresolved V gene where checked; the cause of the rest is unknown. The sample table records 40,000 to 65,000 clones; 84% of these occur just once. The ten largest clones capture 4.6% of the sample. The sample here was CD4+ or CD8+ T cells sorted from blood, taken in a trial of the OX40 agonist ivuxolimab. These receptors were obtained from an adult with an advanced solid tumor such as melanoma, head and neck, liver or kidney cancer.

This chain uses TRBV5-8 with TRBJ2-7; D call uncertain. V was cut by 4 bases and J by 0 bases, with 17 bases left in between. The CDR3 consists of 16 residues. The germline V gene encodes CDR1 SGHTS and CDR2 YDEGEE. CDR3 sequence (DNA): TGTGCCAGCAGCCATTTCAACGGTGAGCCCTCCTACGAGCAGTACTTC. Its translation: CASSHFNGEPSYEQYF.

V gene TRBV7-2 combines with J gene TRBJ2-3; 11 nucleotides match TRBD2. Trimming at V came to 2 bases and at J to 8 bases, leaving 9 bases not matched to a gene. This CDR3 comprises 16 residues. Germline V gene lookup returns CDR1 SGHTA and CDR2 FQGNSA. The CDR3 region is CASSLMPSGRSGTQYF. The DNA for the CDR3 is TGTGCCAGCAGCTTAATGCCTAGCGGGAGGTCGGGTACGCAGTATTTT.

The CDR3 sequence: CASSLGGSSRADEQFF. CDR3 nucleotide sequence: TGTGCCAGCAGCTTGGGTGGCAGCTCACGGGCAGATGAGCAGTTCTTC. The V call is TRBV5-4, the J call TRBJ2-1; D not certain. CDR1 is SGHNT and CDR2 is YYREEE in the germline V gene (reference sequence). V was pared by 0 bases and J by 8 bases, with 18 bases between. The CDR3 is made up of 16 amino acids.

This clone was counted a single time. The genes are TRBV11-2 and TRBJ2-7, with 9 bases fitting TRBD2. The trim removed 6 bases at V and 0 bases at J, leaving 6 bases unmatched. The CDR3 extends over 15 amino acids. CDR1 and CDR2 (germline): SGHAT, FQNNGV. CDR3 sequence: CASRVYSGSSYEQYF. DNA for the CDR3: TGTGCCAGCAGGGTCTATAGCGGGAGCTCCTACGAGCAGTACTTC.

The V and J genes are TRBV19 and TRBJ2-5; D remains ambiguous. Germline V gene sequence: CDR1 LNHDA, CDR2 SQIVND (reference sequence). The CDR3 loop spans 15 amino acids. The CDR3 DNA reads as TGTGCTACCTTGAGTCGATTGGGCCCCCAAGAGACCCAGTACTTC. It is translated as CATLSRLGPQETQYF.

This chain joins TRBV6-1 and TRBJ2-7, with D perhaps TRBD2 (6 bases). Trimming stripped 3 bases from V and 0 bases from J, with 9 bases between. The CDR3 spans 14 residues. Per germline, CDR1 MNHNS and CDR2 SASEGT. DNA of the CDR3: TGTGCCAGCAGTGAGGAGACTAGCTCCTACGAGCAGTACTTC. Translation gives CASSEETSSYEQYF.

J is TRBJ2-5 and V is TRBV5-4; maybe TRBD2 (5 bases). The CDR3 has 18 residues. CDR1 is SGHNT, CDR2 YYREEE, per germline (reference sequence). V was trimmed by 4 bases and J by 1 base, leaving 23 bases between them. CDR3 in amino acids: CASSSGLKDAGPQETQYF. CDR3 DNA: TGTGCCAGCAGCAGCGGACTTAAGGACGCAGGCCCCCAAGAGACCCAGTACTTC.

This chain uses TRBV19 with TRBJ2-1; TRBD1 agrees at 7 bases. The trim removed 0 bases at V and 3 bases at J, leaving 5 bases unmatched. Germline CDR1 LNHDA, CDR2 SQIVND (reference sequence). This CDR3 comprises 16 residues. CDR3 nucleotide sequence: TGTGCCAGTAGTATAGATCTTTGGGACAGCTACAATGAGCAGTTCTTC. This encodes CASSIDLWDSYNEQFF.

V is TRBV29-1 and J is TRBJ2-4, with 7 bases fitting TRBD1. Per germline, CDR1 SQVTM and CDR2 ANQGSEA. The CDR3 totals 15 residues. The J segment lost 1 base and the V segment lost 4 bases, leaving 7 bases of the junction unmatched. CDR3 in DNA: TGCAGCGTTGCTGAGGGGGCGTCGGCCAAAAACATTCAGTACTTC. It translates to CSVAEGASAKNIQYF.

This CDR3 is CSGVQDYGNTIYF. The DNA of the CDR3 is TGCAGCGGCGTACAGGATTATGGAAACACCATATATTTT. V and J are TRBV29-1 and TRBJ1-3, with D possibly matching TRBD1 (5 bases). The germline gives CDR1 SQVTM, CDR2 ANQGSEA. With 7 bases removed from V and 3 bases from J, the gap between germline ends came to 13 bases. The CDR3 runs to 13 residues.

The rearrangement uses TRBV6-5 and TRBJ1-1; D ambiguous. Trimming took off 5 bases at V and 2 bases at J, with 3 bases between the two ends. The CDR3 runs 11 residues. Per the germline V gene, CDR1 is MNHEY and CDR2 is SVGAGI. CDR3 sequence reads: CASSENTEAFF. CDR3 DNA sequence: TGTGCCAGCAGTGAAAACACTGAAGCTTTCTTT.

The rearrangement links TRBV29-1 to TRBJ2-7; possibly TRBD1 for D (6 bases). V lost 3 bases and J 5 bases, leaving 17 bases between the germline ends. Germline-derived CDR1 and CDR2 are SQVTM and ANQGSEA. This CDR3 has 14 residues. CDR3 protein: CSVDKTGAADEQYF. In DNA, the CDR3 is TGCAGCGTTGATAAGACAGGAGCCGCCGACGAGCAGTACTTC.

This rearrangement joins TRBV6-6 to TRBJ1-6; TRBD1 is a possible D gene (5 bases). The V end lost 2 bases, the J end lost 10 bases, and 12 bases lay between the germline ends. Germline CDR1 and CDR2: MNHNY and SVGAGI (reference sequence). The CDR3 is 14 amino acids. CDR3 sequence: CASSYGEGRSPLHF. The CDR3 DNA follows: TGTGCCAGCAGTTACGGGGAGGGGAGATCACCCCTCCACTTT.

The V call is TRBV7-2, the J call TRBJ1-1, with D perhaps TRBD1 (6 bases). The CDR3 spans 13 residues. Per germline, CDR1 SGHTA and CDR2 FQGNSA. The V gene lost 3 bases and the J gene lost 6 bases, with 11 bases spanning the gap. The CDR3 loop reads CASSFGGGAEAFF. The CDR3 region has the DNA TGTGCCAGCAGCTTCGGGGGGGGCGCTGAAGCTTTCTTT.

This sequence joins TRBV7-3 and TRBJ2-6; D is possibly TRBD2 (5 bases). This CDR3 comprises 15 residues. In germline, CDR1 is SGHTA, CDR2 FQGTGA. The germline V and J ends were trimmed by 5 bases and 0 bases, with 8 bases remaining between them. DNA for the CDR3: TGTGCCAGCAGCCCACGGGACTCTGGGGCCAACGTCCTGACTTTC. It specifies CASSPRDSGANVLTF.

This sequence joins TRBV25-1 and TRBJ2-5; D unresolved. The J call may be in error: the DNA end matches TRBJ2-7 better. From germline, CDR1 is MGHDK and CDR2 SYGVNS. This CDR3 is built from 11 residues. The CDR3 region has the DNA TGTGCCAGCAGTGTATACTACGAGCAGTACTTC. Encoded protein: CASSVYYEQYF.

The rearrangement joins TRBV27 to TRBJ2-5; D gene unclear. The CDR3 totals 13 residues. V lost 0 bases and J 1 base, leaving 3 bases between the germline ends. Germline CDR1 is MNHEY and CDR2 is SMNVEV (reference sequence). CDR3 coding DNA: TGTGCCAGCAGTTTATCGGTCCAAGAGACCCAGTACTTC. This codes for CASSLSVQETQYF.

In this sample, this clone turned up once. The rearrangement joins TRBV10-3 to TRBJ2-1; a weak D match, TRBD1 (6 bases). The CDR3 is 14 amino acids. The V and J ends lost 5 bases and 0 bases respectively, with 8 bases between them. Germline V lookup: CDR1 ENHRY, CDR2 SYGVKD. CDR3 sequence: CAISRDTSYNEQFF. The CDR3 coding sequence is TGTGCCATCAGTCGGGACACCTCCTACAATGAGCAGTTCTTC.

This chain connects TRBV19 to TRBJ1-1; the D gene is possibly TRBD1 (5 bases). Trimming pared 0 bases from V and 0 bases from J, leaving 5 bases between. The CDR3 has 14 amino acids. CDR1 is LNHDA and CDR2 is SQIVND in the germline V gene (reference sequence). The CDR3 region is CASSIEGVNTEAFF. The DNA for the CDR3 is TGTGCCAGTAGTATAGAGGGGGTGAACACTGAAGCTTTCTTT.

The chain carries TRBV19 and TRBJ2-5; 10 bases line up with TRBD1. Trimming at V came to 3 bases and at J to 5 bases, leaving 6 bases not matched to a gene. CDR1 is LNHDA, CDR2 SQIVND, per germline (reference sequence). The CDR3 runs to 15 residues. This chain's CDR3 is CASSIRTGGFETQYF. The CDR3 DNA reads TGTGCCAGTAGTATCAGGACAGGGGGATTTGAGACCCAGTACTTC.

J is TRBJ2-1 and V is TRBV6-1; D is undetermined. CDR3 length: 15 residues. Per germline, CDR1 MNHNS and CDR2 SASEGT. Between the trimmed V and J ends, which lost 1 base and 8 bases, there was a span of 15 bases. For the CDR3, the DNA is TGTGCCAGCAGTGAAGGCCAGAGCCTGAGCGATGAGCAGTTCTTC. Residues: CASSEGQSLSDEQFF.

This chain uses TRBV7-4 with TRBJ2-5; tentative D call: TRBD1 (6 bases). V shed 5 bases and J shed 4 bases, with 23 bases lying between them. The CDR3 totals 17 residues. CDR1 and CDR2 from the germline V gene are SGHVT and SQSDAQ. DNA of the CDR3: TGTGCCAGCAGCCTATCAGGGCGGACCAGGGGCCGAGAGACCCAGTACTTC. Residues: CASSLSGRTRGRETQYF.